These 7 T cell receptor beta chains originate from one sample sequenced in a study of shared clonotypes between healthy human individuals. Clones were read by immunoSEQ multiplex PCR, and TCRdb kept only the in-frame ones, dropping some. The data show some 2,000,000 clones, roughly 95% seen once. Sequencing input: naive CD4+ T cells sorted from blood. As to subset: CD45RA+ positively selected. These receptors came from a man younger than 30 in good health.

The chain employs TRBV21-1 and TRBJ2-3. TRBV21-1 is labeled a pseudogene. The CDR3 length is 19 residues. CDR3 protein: CASSRAGGQGSLRPDTQYF. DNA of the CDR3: TGTGCCAGCAGCAGAGCGGGGGGACAAGGCTCCTTAAGACCAGATACGCAGTATTTT.

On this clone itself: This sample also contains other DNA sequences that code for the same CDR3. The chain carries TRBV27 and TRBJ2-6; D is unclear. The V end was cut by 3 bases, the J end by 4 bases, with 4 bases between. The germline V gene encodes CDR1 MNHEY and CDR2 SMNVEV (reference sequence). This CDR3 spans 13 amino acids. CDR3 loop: CASSFSGANVLTF. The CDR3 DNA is TGTGCCAGCAGTTTCTCGGGGGCCAACGTCCTGACTTTC.

The CDR3 sequence is CASSGSGKSSYEQYF. The CDR3 nucleotides read TGCGCCAGCAGCGGATCAGGTAAAAGCTCCTACGAGCAGTACTTC. This chain links TRBV5-1 with TRBJ2-7; D unclear. This CDR3 has 15 amino acids. Germline loops: CDR1 SGHRS, CDR2 YFSETQ. V shed 4 bases and J shed 0 bases, with 14 bases lying between them.

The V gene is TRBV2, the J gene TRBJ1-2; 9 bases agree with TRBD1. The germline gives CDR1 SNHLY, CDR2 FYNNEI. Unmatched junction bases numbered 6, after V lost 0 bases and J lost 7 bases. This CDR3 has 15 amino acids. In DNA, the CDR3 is TGTGCCAGCAGTGAAGCTGCTGGGACAGGGAGTGGCTACACCTTC. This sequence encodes CASSEAAGTGSGYTF.

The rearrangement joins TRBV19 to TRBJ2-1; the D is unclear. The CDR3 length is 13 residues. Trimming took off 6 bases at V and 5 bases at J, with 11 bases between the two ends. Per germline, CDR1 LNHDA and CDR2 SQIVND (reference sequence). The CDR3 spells CASRQVWDNEQFF. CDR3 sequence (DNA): TGTGCCAGTAGGCAGGTGTGGGACAATGAGCAGTTCTTC. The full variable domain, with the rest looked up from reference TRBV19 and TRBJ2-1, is DGGITQSPKYLFRKEGQNVTLSCEQNLNHDAMYWYRQDPGQGLRLIYYSQIVNDFQKGDIAEGYSVSREKKESFPLTVTSAQKNPTAFYLCASRQVWDNEQFFGPGTRLTVL.

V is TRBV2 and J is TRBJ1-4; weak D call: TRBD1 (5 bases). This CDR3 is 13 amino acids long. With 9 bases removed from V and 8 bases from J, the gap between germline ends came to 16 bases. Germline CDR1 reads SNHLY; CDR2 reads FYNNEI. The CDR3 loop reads CASRRESGEKLFF. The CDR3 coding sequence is TGTGCCAGTCGGCGGGAGTCAGGGGAAAAACTGTTTTTT.

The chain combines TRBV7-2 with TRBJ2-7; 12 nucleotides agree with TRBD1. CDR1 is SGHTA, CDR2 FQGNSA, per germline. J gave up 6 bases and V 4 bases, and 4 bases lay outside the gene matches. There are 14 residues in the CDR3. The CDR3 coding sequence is TGTGCCAGCAGCTCCGGGACAGGGGGCTTCGAGCAGTACTTC. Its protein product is CASSSGTGGFEQYF.